This record covers a single T cell receptor (beta chain). The antigen remains undetermined. This entry comes from a study of cytotoxic CD8 clonotypes in ibrutinib-treated CLL. Turning to the study itself: Response samples were obtained once patients had received a median about 12 months of treatment, range 6 to 36. Overall study findings and caveats: Clonality, elevated at ibrutinib response, dropped back toward baseline at progression.

TCRdb's table, derived via immunoSEQ multiplex PCR, lists solely in-frame clones and lacks some. The table lists some 130,000 clones, about 91% of them singletons. The CDR3 consists of 15 residues. Per the germline V gene, CDR1 is MDHEN and CDR2 is SYDVKM. The V segment lost 7 bases and the J segment 9 bases; nucleotides outside the gene matches: 9. This chain uses TRBV28 with TRBJ2-1; 13 nucleotides match TRBD2. This TCR came from a human donor with chronic lymphocytic leukemia. The sequences come from PBMCs, collected after 12 months of ibrutinib treatment. The DNA of the CDR3 is TGTGCCAGCACCAAGGCCGGACTAGCGGGAGTTGAGCAGTTCTTC. It specifies CASTKAGLAGVEQFF.